This paragraph covers one TCR beta chain sequence. V was trimmed by 2 bases and J by 1 base, leaving 6 bases between them. Germline assignment: CDR1 MDHEN and CDR2 SYDVKM. This CDR3 is 14 amino acids long. These data are taken from a study of blood T cell repertoires in COVID-19. In the authors' workflow: Nucleated cell number was recorded as an estimate derived from reference gene primer amplification. Data came from immunoSEQ multiplex PCR; TCRdb stores just in-frame clones and leaves some out. D and trimming were read from the DNA, whereas the V and J calls and clone size are those reported in that table. The repertoire holds over 200,000 clones, about 92% seen once, with more than 0.95% in the top ten.

The chain couples TRBV28 to TRBJ1-5; D is unresolved. The specimen was peripheral blood. This TCR was sampled from a man aged 30 to 39 with acute or convalescent COVID-19. The CDR3 nucleotides are TGTGCCAGCAGTTTAACGCAGAGCAATCAGCCCCAGCATTTT. Translation: CASSLTQSNQPQHF.